Below, 15 T cell receptor beta chains from the same sample are listed, as sequenced in a study of metastatic and nonmetastatic thyroid tumors. TCRdb reprocessed the PCR reads via MiXCR. The sample yields 30,000 to 40,000 clones, about a sixth seen once. All patients were treatment-naive before thyroid surgery. Source material: blood. Every receptor here comes from a female donor with papillary thyroid cancer or a benign thyroid nodule (not recorded which). Some clones in this sample may be carry-over from other donors' samples.

Many counts were recorded for this clone. A much larger clone sits a single nucleotide away, making a read error possible. The chain joins TRBV18 to TRBJ2-7; 9 nucleotides line up with TRBD1. The CDR3 is made up of 14 amino acids. Per germline, CDR1 KGHSH and CDR2 LQKENI. The DNA of the CDR3 is TGTGCCGGCTCACCCGGGACAGGGTACATCGAGCAGTACTTC. Translated, it gives CAGSPGTGYIEQYF.

This clone was counted ten times or more. CDR3 coding DNA: TGCGCCAGCAGCTTGGTGGGACCCCGCACAGATACGCAGTATTTT. Protein product: CASSLVGPRTDTQYF. The chain has TRBV5-1 and TRBJ2-3; D might be TRBD1 or TRBD2, each matching 5 bases. Germline V gene data show CDR1 as SGHRS and CDR2 as YFSETQ. The CDR3 is 15 amino acids. The V gene lost 0 bases and the J gene lost 1 base, with 9 bases spanning the gap.

This clone was counted many times. The gene calls are TRBV12-3 or TRBV12-4 and TRBJ2-7, with D tentatively TRBD2 (6 bases). The CDR3 is 14 amino acids. Deletions cut 4 bases from V and 0 bases from J, with 10 bases between. The CDR3 DNA reads as TGTGCCAGCAGTTACTCGGGAGACTCCTACGAGCAGTACTTC. It codes for CASSYSGDSYEQYF.

In this sample, this clone turned up many times. This chain links TRBV5-5 with TRBJ1-1, with D possibly matching TRBD1 (5 bases). Germline V gives CDR1 SGHKS, CDR2 YYEKEE (reference sequence). The ends were cut back, 0 bases at V and 4 bases at J, with 16 bases in the middle. The CDR3 totals 16 residues. The CDR3 sequence: CASSLGQGISGTEAFF. The DNA of the CDR3 is TGTGCCAGCAGCTTGGGGCAGGGCATCTCGGGCACTGAAGCTTTCTTT. Full variable domain (outside the CDR3, taken from reference TRBV5-5 and TRBJ1-1): DAGVTQSPTHLIKTRGQQVTLRCSPISGHKSVSWYQQVLGQGPQFIFQYYEKEERGRGNFPDRFSARQFPNYSSELNVNALLLGDSALYLCASSLGQGISGTEAFFGQGTRLTVV.

Remarks on this clone: Given a much more abundant clone one base away, this may be a read error. At the DNA level, this CDR3 is encoded by other sequences in the same sample as well. The chain combines TRBV4-2 with TRBJ2-2; 8 nucleotides match TRBD2. Per germline, CDR1 LGHNA and CDR2 YNFKEQ. The CDR3 runs 17 residues. J lost 11 bases, V lost 7 bases, and 21 bases had no gene match. CDR3 DNA sequence: TGTGCCAGCATCCAGGGCCGAGGGGGGCTAGCGGGCTCCGAGCTGTTTTTT. It specifies CASIQGRGGLAGSELFF.

This clone was seen more than once but under ten times. The rearrangement links TRBV9 to TRBJ1-2; D not certain. Per germline, CDR1 SGDLS and CDR2 YYNGEE. This CDR3 comprises 16 residues. The V end lost 0 bases, the J end lost 3 bases, and 15 bases lay between the germline ends. DNA of the CDR3: TGTGCCAGCAGCGTAGGGGAGGAGCCCCGGTACTATGGCTACACCTTC. Protein: CASSVGEEPRYYGYTF. The full variable domain, with the rest looked up from reference TRBV9 and TRBJ1-2, is DSGVTQTPKHLITATGQRVTLRCSPRSGDLSVYWYQQSLDQGLQFLIQYYNGEERAKGNILERFSAQQFPDLHSELNLSSLELGDSALYFCASSVGEEPRYYGYTFGSGTRLTVV.

The V call is TRBV20-1, the J call TRBJ1-1; D unclear. Germline lookup yields CDR1 DFQATT and CDR2 SNEGSKA (reference sequence). The germline V and J ends were trimmed by 6 bases and 1 base, with 9 bases remaining between them. CDR3 length: 12 residues. The CDR3 nucleotides read TGCAGTGCGGAACATGGGAACACTGAAGCTTTCTTT. Protein: CSAEHGNTEAFF.

On this clone: The junction differs from germline at one of its ends, possibly a read error. The chain has TRBV2 and TRBJ2-3; 11 bases fit TRBD2. This CDR3 is built from 18 residues. Germline V gene lookup returns CDR1 SNHLY and CDR2 FYNNEI. CDR3 region: CASSERLAGCSGTDTHYF. CDR3 DNA sequence: TGTGCCAGCAGTGAACGACTAGCGGGATGCTCGGGGACAGATACGCATTATTTT.

This clone was counted at least ten times. The rearrangement uses TRBV11-3 and TRBJ2-7; D gene uncertain. CDR1 and CDR2 from the germline V gene are SGHNT and YENEEA. Trimming removed 1 base from V and 6 bases from J, with 10 bases in between. The CDR3 is made up of 13 amino acids. CDR3 nucleotides: TGTGCCAGCAGCTTAGCCTACGAAGGCGAGCAGTACTTC. Its protein product is CASSLAYEGEQYF.

This clone was recorded many times. The gene calls are TRBV6-4 and TRBJ2-2; D uncertain. Germline-derived CDR1 and CDR2 are MRHNA and SNTAGT. Trimming took 0 bases from V and 5 from J, leaving 7 bases between them. This CDR3 is built from 14 residues. Written as DNA, the CDR3 is TGTGCCAGCAGTGACTCACTCGGGACCGGGGAGCTGTTTTTT. The encoded protein is CASSDSLGTGELFF.

This clone was recorded many times. The chain's CDR3 is CASRSQQGETQYF. The CDR3 DNA follows: TGCGCCAGCAGGAGTCAACAGGGGGAGACCCAGTACTTC. The V and J genes are TRBV5-1 and TRBJ2-5; 7 bases match TRBD1. Losses at the gene ends were 5 bases for V and 5 bases for J; bases not matched to a gene: 6. The germline CDR1 and CDR2 sequences are SGHRS and YFSETQ. CDR3 length: 13 amino acids.

This clone occurred many times. The V call is TRBV2, the J call TRBJ2-2, with no clear D. CDR1 and CDR2 from the germline V gene are SNHLY and FYNNEI. CDR3 length: 15 amino acids. With 8 bases removed from V and 0 bases from J, the gap between germline ends came to 13 bases. The chain's CDR3 is CASSFRPANTGELFF. Here the CDR3 DNA reads TGTGCCAGCTCCTTTAGACCAGCGAACACCGGGGAGCTGTTTTTT.

This clone was counted at least ten times. This chain links TRBV10-3 with TRBJ2-3; TRBD1 is a possible D gene (6 bases). Germline CDR1 is ENHRY and CDR2 is SYGVKD. CDR3 length: 14 amino acids. The ends were cut back, 3 bases at V and 2 bases at J, with 9 bases in the middle. The CDR3 coding sequence is TGTGCCATCAGTGAAGGGGGATACACAGATACGCAGTATTTT. Its translation is CAISEGGYTDTQYF.

This clone was seen many times. The J gene is TRBJ2-3, the V gene TRBV19; D is ambiguous. CDR1 is LNHDA and CDR2 is SQIVND in the germline V gene (reference sequence). This CDR3 is 14 amino acids long. V was cut by 4 bases and J by 3 bases, with 11 bases left in between. The CDR3 loop reads CASSNTLETDTQYF. As DNA, the CDR3 is TGTGCCAGTAGTAACACCCTAGAGACAGATACGCAGTATTTT.

This chain links TRBV11-2 with TRBJ2-7; a weak D match, TRBD2 (6 bases). This CDR3 has 17 amino acids. The germline gives CDR1 SGHAT, CDR2 FQNNGV. Trimming took off 0 bases at V and 0 bases at J, with 15 bases between the two ends. The CDR3 loop is CASSLDRGGVSSYEQYF. The CDR3 DNA is TGTGCCAGCAGCTTAGATCGGGGCGGGGTAAGCTCCTACGAGCAGTACTTC. The entire variable domain, with the rest obtained from reference TRBV11-2 and TRBJ2-7, is as follows: EAGVAQSPRYKIIEKRQSVAFWCNPISGHATLYWYQQILGQGPKLLIQFQNNGVVDDSQLPKDRFSAERLKGVDSTLKIQPAKLEDSAVYLCASSLDRGGVSSYEQYFGPGTRLTVT.